These T cell receptor beta chains were read from a single sample in a study of blood T cell repertoires in COVID-19. Some clones are missing from TCRdb's copy, which holds only in-frame ones; the method was immunoSEQ multiplex PCR. Found here are 250,000 or so clones, 86% of them singletons; the top ten hold approximately 2.4%. Material: PBMCs or T cells enriched from blood (not recorded which). These receptors originate from a woman aged 18-29 years who had recovered from COVID-19. CDR3s include the opening cysteine and the closing phenylalanine or tryptophan. The D gene is left open where the match is weak. Only some rows state a clone size, as once, few, many or a class for expanded clones.

DNA	CDR3	size	J	V	D
TGTGCCAGCAGTTACACGAGGAGGGACAATGAGCAGTTCTTC	CASSYTRRDNEQFF	-	TRBJ2-1	TRBV28	-
TGTGCCAGCAGCCAACGACAGGCCCATTCACCCCTCCACTTT	CASSQRQAHSPLHF	-	TRBJ1-6	TRBV3-1/TRBV3-2	-
TGTGCCAGCAGCCTTCTACCCGGGACTAGCACAGATACGCAGTATTTT	CASSLLPGTSTDTQYF	-	TRBJ2-3	TRBV5-5	-
TGTGCCAGCAAAATGTCGGGACAGGGCCCCAATGAGCAGTTCTTC	CASKMSGQGPNEQFF	-	TRBJ2-1	TRBV27	TRBD1
TGTGCCAGCAGCTTAGCGGACAGGCGCGAAAAACTGTTTTTT	CASSLADRREKLFF	few	TRBJ1-4	TRBV7-9	TRBD1
TGTGCCAGCAGTGAGAGTAATGGTTACGCACAGGGCACTGAAGCTTTCTTT	CASSESNGYAQGTEAFF	-	TRBJ1-1	TRBV2	-
TGTGCCTGGAGACCCAGGGGTCGGGAGCAGTACTTC	CAWRPRGREQYF	-	TRBJ2-7	TRBV30	-
TGTGCCAGCAGCTACCGGGACAGAGCCTACGAGCAGTACTTC	CASSYRDRAYEQYF	-	TRBJ2-7	TRBV5-6	TRBD1
TGTGCCTGGGGAACAGGGACAGCCACCACACAAAAACTGTTTTTT	CAWGTGTATTQKLFF	-	TRBJ1-4	TRBV30	TRBD1
TGTGCCAGCAGTGATGACAGACAAGACTACGAGCAGTACTTC	CASSDDRQDYEQYF	-	TRBJ2-7	TRBV6-1	-